Following are 21 T cell receptor beta chains from one sample sequenced in a study of cytomegalovirus exposure and HLA in healthy donors. PCR involved 60 Vbeta and 13 Jbeta primers. The method was immunoSEQ multiplex PCR; TCRdb's version includes in-frame clones alone and lacks a portion of them. Of about 160,000 clones in the sample, 60% to 80% were seen once. Sequenced material: PBMCs. The receptors here all came from a man between 60 and 70 years old in good health and CMV-seronegative.

The V gene is TRBV7-9, the J gene TRBJ2-7; 14 positions agree with TRBD2. From germline, CDR1 is SEHNR and CDR2 FQNEAQ (reference sequence). CDR3 length: 15 amino acids. The trim removed 5 bases at V and 3 bases at J, leaving 3 bases unmatched. This chain's CDR3 is CASSLGTSGGYEQYF. As DNA, the CDR3 is TGTGCCAGCAGCCTAGGGACTAGCGGGGGCTACGAGCAGTACTTC. The variable domain in full, completed from reference TRBV7-9 and TRBJ2-7, reads DTGVSQNPRHKITKRGQNVTFRCDPISEHNRLYWYRQTLGQGPEFLTYFQNEAQLEKSRLLSDRFSAERPKGSFSTLEIQRTEQGDSAMYLCASSLGTSGGYEQYFGPGTRLTVT.

CDR3 residues: CASSRQVSGELFF. In DNA, the CDR3 is TGTGCCAGCAGTCGACAGGTTTCCGGGGAGCTGTTTTTT. This rearrangement joins TRBV6-5 to TRBJ2-2, with D possibly matching TRBD1 (6 bases). The germline V and J ends were trimmed by 5 bases and 6 bases, with 10 bases remaining between them. Germline V CDR1 and CDR2: MNHEY, SVGAGI. The CDR3 is made up of 13 amino acids.

The chain carries TRBV5-4 and TRBJ1-2; D is unresolved. Trimming took off 5 bases at V and 0 bases at J, with 11 bases between the two ends. The germline CDR1 and CDR2 sequences are SGHNT and YYREEE (reference sequence). The CDR3 has 14 amino acids. The CDR3 DNA is TGTGCCAGCAGTTATGACACGACTAACTATGGCTACACCTTC. Protein: CASSYDTTNYGYTF.

The rearrangement joins TRBV11-3 to TRBJ2-4; TRBD2 matches at 7 bases. This CDR3 region has 14 residues. From germline, CDR1 is SGHNT and CDR2 YENEEA. The V and J ends lost 5 bases and 8 bases, in that order; junction bases with no gene match: 9. Here the CDR3 DNA reads TGTGCCAGCAGCCCGGGGAGGGCCATGGACATTCAGTACTTC. It yields the protein CASSPGRAMDIQYF.

The chain carries TRBV7-2 and TRBJ2-5; D perhaps matches TRBD2 (6 bases). Germline V lookup: CDR1 SGHTA, CDR2 FQGNSA. V lost 5 bases and J lost 9, with 22 bases in between. The CDR3 sequence is 15 residues long. The CDR3 protein is CASSADYGLEEAQYF. CDR3 coding DNA: TGTGCCAGCAGCGCGGACTACGGGCTTGAGGAGGCCCAGTACTTC.

The rearrangement uses TRBV7-2 and TRBJ2-4; 8 bases agree with TRBD1. Germline CDR1 and CDR2: SGHTA and FQGNSA. With V trimmed by 5 bases and J by 15 bases, 12 bases remained unmatched. The length of the CDR3 is 13 residues. As DNA, the CDR3 is TGTGCCAGCAGCGACTGGGACAGGCCGGGGTCGTACTTC. Translated: CASSDWDRPGSYF. The full variable domain, rest sourced from reference TRBV7-2 and TRBJ2-4, is GAGVSQSPSNKVTEKGKDVELRCDPISGHTALYWYRQSLGQGLEFLIYFQGNSAPDKSGLPSDRFSAERTGGSVSTLTIQRTQQEDSAVYLCASSDWDRPGSYFGAGTRLSVL.

The chain uses TRBV10-3 and TRBJ2-5; D perhaps matches TRBD2 (6 bases). V was cut by 2 bases and J by 4 bases, with 8 bases left in between. Germline loops: CDR1 ENHRY, CDR2 SYGVKD. This CDR3 has 13 residues. The CDR3 loop is CAISEREAETQYF. The CDR3, as DNA: TGTGCCATCAGTGAGAGGGAGGCAGAGACCCAGTACTTC.

This rearrangement joins TRBV5-1 to TRBJ2-1, with 8 bases fitting TRBD1. Germline assignment: CDR1 SGHRS and CDR2 YFSETQ. The CDR3 is 14 amino acids. Losses at the gene ends were 4 bases for V and 9 bases for J; bases not matched to a gene: 9. As DNA, the CDR3 is TGCGCCAGCAGCCCTGGACAGGGATGGGGTGAGCAGTTCTTC. Residues: CASSPGQGWGEQFF.

This clone was found a few times. The J gene is TRBJ1-1, the V gene TRBV10-3, with 7 bases that match TRBD1. V was clipped by 6 bases and J by 4 bases; unmatched bases: 8. The germline CDR1 and CDR2 sequences are ENHRY and SYGVKD. There are 14 residues in the CDR3. CDR3 coding DNA: TGTGCCATCAGGAGGGACAGTTCAGGCACTGAAGCTTTCTTT. This codes for CAIRRDSSGTEAFF.

In the case of this clone: The junction differs from germline at one of its ends, possibly a read error. The chain links TRBV6-5 to TRBJ2-5; D perhaps matches TRBD2 (7 bases). CDR1 and CDR2 from the germline V gene are MNHEY and SVGAGI. The CDR3 spans 14 residues. Here the CDR3 reads CATSMGGAKETQYF. The CDR3 DNA follows: TGTGCCACCAGTATGGGGGGGGCAAAAGAGACCCAGTACTTC.

The chain combines TRBV4-2 with TRBJ2-5, with TRBD1 identical over 8 bases. The CDR3 sequence is 13 residues long. V shed 5 bases and J 1 base; nucleotides not matched to a gene: 0. Per the germline V gene, CDR1 is LGHNA and CDR2 is YNFKEQ. The CDR3 nucleotides read TGTGCCAGCAGCGGACAGGGCCAAGAGACCCAGTACTTC. Translation: CASSGQGQETQYF.

Written as DNA, the CDR3 is TGTGCCAGCAGCTCGGGGGGAAACACCATATATTTT. It translates to CASSSGGNTIYF. V and J are TRBV11-3 and TRBJ1-3; D ambiguous. V shed 4 bases and J shed 4 bases, with 5 bases lying between them. The CDR3 is 12 residues long. Per germline, CDR1 SGHNT and CDR2 YENEEA. Full variable domain (outside the CDR3, taken from reference TRBV11-3 and TRBJ1-3): EAGVVQSPRYKIIEKKQPVAFWCNPISGHNTLYWYLQNLGQGPELLIRYENEEAVDDSQLPKDRFSAERLKGVDSTLKIQPAELGDSAVYLCASSSGGNTIYFGEGSWLTVV.

The rearrangement uses TRBV28 and TRBJ2-1, with 9 nucleotides matching TRBD2. V shed 5 bases and J 0 bases; nucleotides not matched to a gene: 5. This CDR3 region has 16 residues. CDR1 is MDHEN, CDR2 SYDVKM, per germline. Here the CDR3 reads CASSILSGSSYNEQFF. CDR3 coding DNA: TGTGCCAGCAGTATCCTTAGCGGGAGCTCCTACAATGAGCAGTTCTTC.

This chain joins TRBV12-2 and TRBJ1-4; TRBD1 is the table's D call and was not checked against the DNA. TRBV12-2 corresponds to a pseudogene. The CDR3 covers 14 residues. The CDR3 DNA follows: TGTGCAAGTCGCTTAGGGCATGGGGCAGGGAAACTGTTTTTT. Encoded protein: CASRLGHGAGKLFF.

The rearrangement uses TRBV5-4 and TRBJ2-2, with D tentatively TRBD2 (5 bases). The length of the CDR3 is 14 residues. Per the germline V gene, CDR1 is SGHNT and CDR2 is YYREEE (reference sequence). The ends were cut back, 0 bases at V and 5 bases at J, with 8 bases in the middle. The CDR3 DNA sequence: TGTGCCAGCAGCTTGGAGACGGGGACCGGGGAGCTGTTTTTT. This encodes CASSLETGTGELFF.

The chain uses TRBV4-1 and TRBJ2-3, with D perhaps matching TRBD2 (5 bases). Germline loops: CDR1 MGHRA, CDR2 YSYEKL. This CDR3 comprises 15 residues. Trimming removed 3 bases at V and 0 bases at J, with 10 bases between. The DNA of the CDR3 is TGCGCCAGCAGCCATCAAGGCGGGAGCACAGATACGCAGTATTTT. This sequence encodes CASSHQGGSTDTQYF.

In nucleotides, the CDR3 is TGTGCCATCAGTGAGTCGGCATGGAATCAGCCCCAGCATTTT. It is translated as CAISESAWNQPQHF. The chain uses TRBV10-3 and TRBJ1-5; no clear D. The CDR3 length is 14 residues. Germline values: CDR1 ENHRY, CDR2 SYGVKD. Trimming removed 0 bases at V and 4 bases at J, with 7 bases between.

The chain recombines TRBV7-8 with TRBJ2-3, with TRBD1 matching 8 bases. The CDR3 contains 18 residues. CDR1 and CDR2 (germline): SGHVS, FQNEAQ. The ends lost 2 bases at V and 0 bases at J; junction bases unmatched: 10. DNA for the CDR3: TGTGCCAGCAGCTTACTTGAGACAGGGGTCCCCAGCACAGATACGCAGTATTTT. Protein product: CASSLLETGVPSTDTQYF.

The rearrangement uses TRBV7-2 and TRBJ1-2; TRBD1 agrees at 9 bases. Germline V gene lookup returns CDR1 SGHTA and CDR2 FQGNSA. This CDR3 region has 14 residues. Germline trimming cut 7 bases from V and 2 bases from J; bases unmatched to any gene: 5. The CDR3 nucleotides read TGTGCCAGCATCACAGGGGGCACAAACTATGGCTACACCTTC. Encoded protein: CASITGGTNYGYTF.

The gene calls are TRBV25-1 and TRBJ2-7; tentatively, D is TRBD1 (5 bases). The V and J ends lost 0 bases and 2 bases respectively, with 8 bases between them. This CDR3 region has 14 residues. Looked up from germline, CDR1 is MGHDK and CDR2 is SYGVNS. The CDR3 DNA reads TGTGCCAGCAGTGAATATGCAGGGACCTACGAGCAGTACTTC. It translates to CASSEYAGTYEQYF.

V gene TRBV6-6 combines with J gene TRBJ1-2; TRBD1 matches at 10 bases. The trim removed 4 bases at V and 4 bases at J, leaving 6 bases unmatched. Germline values: CDR1 MNHNY, CDR2 SVGAGI (reference sequence). The CDR3 has 15 residues. CDR3 sequence reads: CASSFGTGDSYGYTF. CDR3 nucleotides: TGTGCCAGCAGTTTTGGGACAGGGGATAGCTATGGCTACACCTTC.